The rows below give T cell receptor beta chains drawn from one sample of a study of blood T cell repertoires in COVID-19. The repertoire was sequenced with immunoSEQ multiplex PCR; TCRdb's copy has only in-frame clones and lacks some. The data show approximately 270,000 clones, more than 80% seen once. Material for sequencing was PBMCs or T cells enriched from blood (not recorded which). These receptor sequences come from a woman in her thirties with acute COVID-19. Each CDR3 is given with its conserved first and last residue. A D gene is named only where the DNA matches it firmly. Not every row has a clone size; where given, it reads once, few, many or a size class.

cdr3_length	clone_size	v_call	d_call	j_call	cdr3_aa	cdr3_nt
19	NA	TRBV7-3	TRBD2	TRBJ2-7	CASSLVRPGLGSVPYEQYF	TGTGCCAGCAGCTTAGTTCGTCCGGGACTAGGTAGTGTGCCCTACGAGCAGTACTTC
15	NA	TRBV28	TRBD1	TRBJ1-2	CASSLSGTGAYGYTF	TGTGCCAGCAGCCTATCGGGGACAGGGGCCTATGGCTACACCTTC
15	few	TRBV7-2	NA	TRBJ2-7	CASSLDLMASYEQYF	TGTGCCAGCAGCTTAGACCTGATGGCCTCCTACGAGCAGTACTTC
15	NA	TRBV29-1	TRBD2	TRBJ2-1	CSVERGLAGYNEQFF	TGCAGCGTTGAAAGGGGACTAGCGGGTTACAATGAGCAGTTCTTC
13	NA	TRBV7-8	NA	TRBJ1-1	CASSFTPSAEAFF	TGTGCCAGCAGCTTTACACCTAGCGCTGAAGCTTTCTTT
15	few	TRBV5-1	TRBD1	TRBJ2-2	CASTTGQGFAGELFF	TGCGCCAGCACTACGGGACAGGGCTTCGCCGGGGAGCTGTTTTTT
13	NA	TRBV29-1	NA	TRBJ1-1	CSVEDPDSLSAFF	TGCAGCGTTGAAGATCCGGACAGTTTGTCCGCTTTCTTT
14	NA	TRBV15	NA	TRBJ1-2	CATSRPGIQGGYTF	TGTGCCACCAGCAGACCCGGGATCCAAGGAGGCTACACCTTC
15	NA	TRBV2	NA	TRBJ1-1	CASRPMTGTNTEAFF	TGTGCCAGCAGACCCATGACAGGTACGAACACTGAAGCTTTCTTT
16	NA	TRBV18	NA	TRBJ1-3	CASSGTAGTSGNTIYF	TGTGCCAGCTCAGGAACTGCAGGGACATCTGGAAACACCATATATTTT
19	NA	TRBV27	NA	TRBJ1-3	CASSLWGPGIEAPGNTIYF	TGTGCCAGCAGTTTATGGGGTCCAGGGATCGAAGCGCCTGGAAACACCATATATTTT
17	once	TRBV29-1	TRBD1	TRBJ1-1	CSVEGGQGARSNTEAFF	TGCAGCGTTGAAGGCGGTCAGGGGGCGCGAAGTAACACTGAAGCTTTCTTT
14	NA	TRBV2	TRBD2	TRBJ2-7	CASRSGSSTYEQYF	TGTGCCAGCCGTAGCGGGAGTAGTACCTACGAGCAGTACTTC
16	NA	TRBV21-1	NA	TRBJ2-7	CASSPCTGGGSYEQYF	TGTGCCAGCAGCCCCTGTACCGGGGGAGGCTCCTACGAGCAGTACTTC